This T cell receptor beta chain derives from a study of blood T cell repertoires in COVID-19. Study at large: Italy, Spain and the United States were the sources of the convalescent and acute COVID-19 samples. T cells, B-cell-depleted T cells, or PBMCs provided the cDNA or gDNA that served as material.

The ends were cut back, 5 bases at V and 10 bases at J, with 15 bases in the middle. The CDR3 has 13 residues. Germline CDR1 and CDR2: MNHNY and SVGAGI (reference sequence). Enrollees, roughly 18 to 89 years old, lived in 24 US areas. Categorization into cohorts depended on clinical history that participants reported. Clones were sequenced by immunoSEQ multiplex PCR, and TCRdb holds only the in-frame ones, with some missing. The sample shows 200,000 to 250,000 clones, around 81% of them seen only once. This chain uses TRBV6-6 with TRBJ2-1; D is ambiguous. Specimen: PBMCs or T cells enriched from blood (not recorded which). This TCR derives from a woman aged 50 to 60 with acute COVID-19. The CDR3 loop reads CASSETPSREQFF. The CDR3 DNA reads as TGTGCCAGCAGTGAGACTCCTTCCCGGGAGCAGTTCTTC.